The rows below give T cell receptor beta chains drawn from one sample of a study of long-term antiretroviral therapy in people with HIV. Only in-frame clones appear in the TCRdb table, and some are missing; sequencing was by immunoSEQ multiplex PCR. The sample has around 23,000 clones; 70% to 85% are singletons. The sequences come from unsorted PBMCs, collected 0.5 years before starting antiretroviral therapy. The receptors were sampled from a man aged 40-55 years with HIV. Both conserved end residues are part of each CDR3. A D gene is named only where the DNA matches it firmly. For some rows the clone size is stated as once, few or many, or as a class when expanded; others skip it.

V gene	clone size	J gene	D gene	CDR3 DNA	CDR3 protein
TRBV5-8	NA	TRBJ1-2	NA	TGTGCCAGCAGCTTGGTGCATGATGGCTACACCTTC	CASSLVHDGYTF
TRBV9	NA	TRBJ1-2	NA	TGTGCCAGCAGCGATTTGGGCGCCGGCTACACCTTC	CASSDLGAGYTF
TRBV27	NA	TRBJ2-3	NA	TGTGCCAGCAGTTTATCGAGAGCCGGGGTCCCAGATACGCAGTATTTT	CASSLSRAGVPDTQYF
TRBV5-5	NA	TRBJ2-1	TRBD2	TGTGCCAGCAGTCTACCTTACCTCTCCGGGACTAGCGTGGAAAATGAGCAGTTCTTC	CASSLPYLSGTSVENEQFF
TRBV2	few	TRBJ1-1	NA	TGTGCCAGCAGTGAAGCAAGGGCGGGAGACACTGAAGCTTTCTTT	CASSEARAGDTEAFF
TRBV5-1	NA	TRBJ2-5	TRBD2	TGCGCCAGCAGCCTATGGACTAGCGGGGGTAAGACCCAGTACTTC	CASSLWTSGGKTQYF
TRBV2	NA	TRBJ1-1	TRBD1	TGTGCCAGCAGTAGACAGGGGGGGAACACTGAAGCTTTCTTT	CASSRQGGNTEAFF
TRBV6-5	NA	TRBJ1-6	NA	TGTGCCAGCAGAAGGGAGGGATCACCCCTCCACTTT	CASRREGSPLHF
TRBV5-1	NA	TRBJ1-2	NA	TGCGCCAGCAGCATTAGCGGGACCTCCTATGGCTACACCTTC	CASSISGTSYGYTF
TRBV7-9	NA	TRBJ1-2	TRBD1	TGTGCCAGCAGCTTAGGGACAGGAGGTTATTATGGCTACACCTTC	CASSLGTGGYYGYTF
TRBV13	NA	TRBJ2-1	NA	TGTGCCAGCAGCTTAGAGGGAAAAGGGTACAATGAGCAGTTCTTC	CASSLEGKGYNEQFF
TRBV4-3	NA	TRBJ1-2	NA	TGCGCCAGCAGCCAAGTTGGCGCTAACTATGGCTACACCTTC	CASSQVGANYGYTF
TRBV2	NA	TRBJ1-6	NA	TGTGCCAGCAGTGAGGAGGGAGGTACCTATAATTCACCCCTCCACTTT	CASSEEGGTYNSPLHF
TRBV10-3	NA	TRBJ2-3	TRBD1	TGTGCCATCAGTCTCGGACAGGGCGGGGGCACAGATACGCAGTATTTT	CAISLGQGGGTDTQYF
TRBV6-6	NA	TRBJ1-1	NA	TGTGCCAGCAGCCAACCCCAACAACTAGGGGCTGAAGCTTTCTTT	CASSQPQQLGAEAFF
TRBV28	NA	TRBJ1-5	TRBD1	TGTGCCAGCAGTTTACCACCGGGACAGGGTCATCAGCCCCAGCATTTT	CASSLPPGQGHQPQHF
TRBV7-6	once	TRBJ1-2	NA	TGTGCCAGCAGCACTAGCGCGGGACGGAACTATGGCTACACCTTC	CASSTSAGRNYGYTF
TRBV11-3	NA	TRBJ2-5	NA	TGTGCCAGCAGTGGGATGACAGGGACCCAGTACTTC	CASSGMTGTQYF
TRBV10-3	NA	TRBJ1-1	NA	TGTGCCATCAGTGGATTGAGAGGAGAAACTGAAGCTTTCTTT	CAISGLRGETEAFF
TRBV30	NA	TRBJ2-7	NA	TGTGCCTTACGACGGCCCCAAACGGAGGAGCAGTACTTC	CALRRPQTEEQYF
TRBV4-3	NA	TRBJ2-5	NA	TGCGCCAGCAGCCAAGATCGGAGGTTAGAGACCCAGTACTTC	CASSQDRRLETQYF
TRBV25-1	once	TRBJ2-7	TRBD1	TGTGCCAGTTTGACAGGGGGCGGCCACGAGCAGTACTTC	CASLTGGGHEQYF
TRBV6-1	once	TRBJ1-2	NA	TGTGCCAGCAGGGAACACCTCGGAGACTATGGCTACACCTTC	CASREHLGDYGYTF
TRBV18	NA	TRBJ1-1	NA	TGTGCCAGCTCACCGTCAGGCTCCAACACTGAAGCTTTCTTT	CASSPSGSNTEAFF
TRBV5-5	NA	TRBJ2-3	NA	TGTGCCAGCAGCTTGGTTACCGCGCGCACAGATACGCAGTATTTT	CASSLVTARTDTQYF
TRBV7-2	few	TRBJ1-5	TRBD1	TGTGCCAGCAGCTTAGGATACAGGGGCGCTATTGGTAGCAATCAGCCCCAGCATTTT	CASSLGYRGAIGSNQPQHF
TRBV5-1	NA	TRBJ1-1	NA	TGCGCCAGCAGCTTGGCCTCGGGGTACACTGAAGCTTTCTTT	CASSLASGYTEAFF
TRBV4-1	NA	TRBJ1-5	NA	TGCGCCAGCAGCCCCCGGGACGGAAACAATCAGCCCCAGCATTTT	CASSPRDGNNQPQHF
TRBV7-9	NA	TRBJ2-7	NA	TGTGCCAGCAGCTTAGACGGGGTCGAGCAGTACTTC	CASSLDGVEQYF
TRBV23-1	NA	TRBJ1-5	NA	TGCGCCAGCGGAAGGGGGGAGGGTTGGCAGCCCCAGCATTTT	CASGRGEGWQPQHF
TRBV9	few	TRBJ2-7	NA	TGTGCCAGCAGCGTAGGAGCGAATCTCCACGAGCAGTACTTC	CASSVGANLHEQYF
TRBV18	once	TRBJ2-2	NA	TGTGCCAGCTCACCGCTCATCCCACAGAACACCGGGGAGCTGTTTTTT	CASSPLIPQNTGELFF
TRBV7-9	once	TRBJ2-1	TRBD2	TGTGCCAGCAGCTTCCGGGACTACTACTACAATGAGCAGTTCTTC	CASSFRDYYYNEQFF
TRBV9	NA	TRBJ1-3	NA	TGTGCCAGCAGCGATGAGGCTGGGACAACTGGAAACACCATATATTTT	CASSDEAGTTGNTIYF
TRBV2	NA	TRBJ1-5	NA	TGTGCCAGCAGACAGGACCCACTCAGTCAGCCCCAGCATTTT	CASRQDPLSQPQHF
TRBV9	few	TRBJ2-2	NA	TGTGCCAGCAGCCCCTGGGGGACGGTGAACACCGGGGAGCTGTTTTTT	CASSPWGTVNTGELFF
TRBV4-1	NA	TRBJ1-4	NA	TGCGCCAGCAGCCCGGGTGCCGTCTCCGAAAAACTGTTTTTT	CASSPGAVSEKLFF
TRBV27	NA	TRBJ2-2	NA	TGTGCCAGCAGTTTATACACCGCGAACACCGGGGAGCTGTTTTTT	CASSLYTANTGELFF
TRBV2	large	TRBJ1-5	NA	TGTGCCAGCAGTCTCTCCGTCGACCTCAATCAGCCCCAGCATTTT	CASSLSVDLNQPQHF
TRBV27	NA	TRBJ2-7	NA	TGTGCCAGCAGTTTGGCTTTTGCCTACGAGCAGTACTTC	CASSLAFAYEQYF
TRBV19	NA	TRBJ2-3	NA	TGTGCCAGTAGATCTCGACAGACAGATACGCAGTATTTT	CASRSRQTDTQYF
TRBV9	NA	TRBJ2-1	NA	TGTGCCAGCGAGCAGGGGGGCCGGAATGAGCAGTTCTTC	CASEQGGRNEQFF
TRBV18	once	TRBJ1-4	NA	TGTGCCAGCTCACCAAGGAGTTGGAGTGCAACTAATGAAAAACTGTTTTTT	CASSPRSWSATNEKLFF
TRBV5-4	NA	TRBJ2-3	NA	TGTGCCAGCAGCGTGACAGACTCTAGCACAGATACGCAGTATTTT	CASSVTDSSTDTQYF
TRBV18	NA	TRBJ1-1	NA	TGTGCCAGCTCACCACAGGGGATGAACACTGAAGCTTTCTTT	CASSPQGMNTEAFF
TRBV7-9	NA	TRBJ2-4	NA	TGTGCCAGCAGCACTCCTCTAGCCAAAAACATTCAGTACTTC	CASSTPLAKNIQYF
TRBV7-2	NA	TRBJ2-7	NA	TGTGCCAGCAGCCCGCCCCTGGGCGGATCCTACGAGCAGTACTTC	CASSPPLGGSYEQYF
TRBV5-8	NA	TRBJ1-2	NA	TGTGCCAGCAGCCTGGCTCGCTCAGGACCCTATGGCTACACCTTC	CASSLARSGPYGYTF
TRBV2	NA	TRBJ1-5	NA	TGTGCCAGCAGTGAAGAGGGTGCGCAGCCCCAGCATTTT	CASSEEGAQPQHF
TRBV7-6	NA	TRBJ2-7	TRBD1	TGTGCCAGCAGCGCGGACAGGGGGGGGATCTCCTACGAGCAGTACTTC	CASSADRGGISYEQYF
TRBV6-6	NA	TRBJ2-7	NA	TGTGCCAGCAGTACTGGCAGGGTGACCTACTCCTACGAGCAGTACTTC	CASSTGRVTYSYEQYF
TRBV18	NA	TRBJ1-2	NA	TGTGCCAGCTCACCGCTCGCGGGGGCGCTAAGTGGCTACACCTTC	CASSPLAGALSGYTF
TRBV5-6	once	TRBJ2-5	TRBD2	TGTGCCAGCAGCCGCGGGGGGTGGGAGACCCAGTACTTC	CASSRGGWETQYF
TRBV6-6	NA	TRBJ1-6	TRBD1	TGTGCCAGCAGTGCGGGGACAGGGAACTCACCCCTCCACTTT	CASSAGTGNSPLHF